This T cell receptor (beta chain) emerged from a study of blood T cells in healthy people across ages. Sample-barcoded 5' priming and a J-beta primer mix drove a second PCR of about 7 to 11 cycles. Each of the cDNA molecules was tagged by a template-switch adaptor with 12 random nucleotides. TCRdb re-called the 5' RACE reads through MiXCR, storing one row per CDR3 protein. The table shows 700,000 to 950,000 distinct CDR3 sequences, with roughly 60% occurring only once. Regarding the study as a whole: Expanded clonotype changes were possibly confounded by unknown donor CMV status.

As to this clonotype: Antigen unknown.

The source material was blood. The clonotype originates from a man aged 30 to 39 in good health.

The CDR3: CASSLGPAGRSQETQYF. The DNA for the CDR3 is TGCGCCAGCAGCTTAGGACCAGCGGGGAGATCCCAAGAGACCCAGTACTTC. This sequence joins TRBV5-1 and TRBJ2-5, with 7 positions matching TRBD2. Germline loops: CDR1 SGHRS, CDR2 YFSETQ. There are 17 residues in the CDR3. V lost 2 bases to trimming and J lost 1 base; unmatched junction nucleotides: 11. Full variable domain (remainder filled in from reference TRBV5-1 and TRBJ2-5): KAGVTQTPRYLIKTRGQQVTLSCSPISGHRSVSWYQQTPGQGLQFLFEYFSETQRNKGNFPGRFSGRQFSNSRSEMNVSTLELGDSALYLCASSLGPAGRSQETQYFGPGTRLLVL.